This T cell receptor (beta chain) was sequenced during a study of cytomegalovirus exposure and HLA in healthy donors. The CDR3 is 13 residues long. V was shortened by 1 base and J by 11 bases, with 14 bases between the two germline ends. From germline, CDR1 is LNHDA and CDR2 SQIVND (reference sequence). It was with 60 Vbeta and 13 Jbeta primers that the PCR ran. This table comes from immunoSEQ multiplex PCR, and its TCRdb copy is limited to in-frame clones, with some not included. The table lists 100,000 to 150,000 clones, about three quarters of them singletons. This clonotype originated in a woman aged 18-29 years in good health and CMV-seronegative. This chain links TRBV19 with TRBJ1-1; D uncertain. Sample: PBMCs. This CDR3 reads CASSIAEGDIAFF. In nucleotides, the CDR3 is TGTGCCAGTAGTATAGCAGAGGGTGACATTGCTTTCTTT.